The 10 T cell receptor beta chains given below trace back to one sample, sequenced in a study of regulatory T cells in long-lasting Graves disease. The time point: newly diagnosed GD, antithyroid drugs for less than 3 months. PBMC RNA was the source of the TCR library. Investigators prepared the TCR beta libraries by applying iRepertoire HTBI primers and Arm-PCR of CDR3 regions. TCRdb re-called the multiplex PCR reads through MiXCR, storing one row per CDR3 protein. The sample consists of around 450,000 distinct CDR3 sequences, 15% to 20% of them appearing once. The same sample was also used in a study of T cells in Graves' hyperthyroidism and ophthalmopathy.

The sequenced sample was peripheral blood mononuclear cells (PBMCs), obtained at new diagnosis, from a patient treated with antithyroid drugs. The source is a man aged 35-49 years with Graves disease.

The V call is TRBV11-2, the J call TRBJ2-5; unclear D gene. The germline CDR1 and CDR2 sequences are SGHAT and FQNNGV. The CDR3 spans 13 residues. V was pared by 3 bases and J by 5 bases, with 10 bases between. CDR3 sequence (DNA): TGTGCCAGCAGCTTTATCGTGGGGGAGACCCAGTACTTC. It codes for CASSFIVGETQYF.

The rearrangement uses TRBV20-1 and TRBJ2-1; 8 nucleotides agree with TRBD2. Germline V gene sequence: CDR1 DFQATT, CDR2 SNEGSKA (reference sequence). Trimming cost V 7 bases and J 7 bases; bases outside gene matches: 9. The length of the CDR3 is 13 residues. CDR3 nucleotides: TGCAGTGAAGTCGGGAGGGGGGGGAATGAGCAGTTCTTC. Protein product: CSEVGRGGNEQFF.

The V call is TRBV7-9, the J call TRBJ2-7; D remains ambiguous. CDR1 SEHNR and CDR2 FQNEAQ come from the germline V gene (reference sequence). Deletions cut 3 bases from V and 0 bases from J, with 6 bases between. The CDR3 is 13 residues long. The CDR3, as DNA: TGTGCCAGCAGCTTTACTAACTCCTACGAGCAGTACTTC. It translates to CASSFTNSYEQYF.

The chain has TRBV27 and TRBJ2-1, with D hard to call. The V end was cut by 10 bases, the J end by 8 bases, with 15 bases between. This CDR3 is 12 amino acids long. Germline values: CDR1 MNHEY, CDR2 SMNVEV (reference sequence). DNA for the CDR3: TGTGCCACCTCCCGGACCCTGGATGAGCAGTTCTTC. It yields the protein CATSRTLDEQFF.

The rearrangement joins TRBV20-1 to TRBJ2-2; 8 nucleotides agree with TRBD2. Trimming removed 6 bases from V and 5 bases from J; junction bases left unmatched: 8. CDR1 and CDR2 from the germline V gene are DFQATT and SNEGSKA (reference sequence). The CDR3 contains 14 residues. In DNA form, the CDR3 reads TGCAGTGCCGAGGGTAGCGGGGCTACCGGGGAGCTGTTTTTT. This sequence encodes CSAEGSGATGELFF.

This clonotype was counted a few times. This sequence joins TRBV9 and TRBJ1-3; no reliable D call. Per the germline V gene, CDR1 is SGDLS and CDR2 is YYNGEE. V shed 0 bases and J shed 3 bases, with 10 bases lying between them. The CDR3 length is 15 residues. CDR3 sequence: CASSVDSGGGNTIYF. In nucleotides, the CDR3 is TGTGCCAGCAGCGTAGATTCTGGAGGTGGAAACACCATATATTTT.

V usage is TRBV12-3 or TRBV12-4 and J usage is TRBJ2-1; TRBD2 matches 8 bases. The CDR3 loop spans 15 amino acids. J lost 7 bases, V lost 0 bases, and 5 bases had no gene match. CDR3 nucleotide sequence: TGTGCCAGCAGTTTAGCTACGGGAGGGCCGAATGAGCAGTTCTTC. This gives the protein CASSLATGGPNEQFF.

This clonotype showed up many times. This chain uses TRBV12-3 or TRBV12-4 with TRBJ1-3, with D possibly being TRBD1 (5 bases). The length of the CDR3 is 13 residues. The V end lost 6 bases, the J end lost 4 bases, and 10 bases lay between the germline ends. CDR3 sequence reads: CASRQTEGNTIYF. For the CDR3, the DNA is TGTGCCAGCAGGCAGACAGAAGGAAACACCATATATTTT.

This clonotype has a count of ten or more. This chain links TRBV20-1 with TRBJ2-3; 8 bases fit TRBD2. The CDR3 is 14 amino acids. The trim removed 5 bases at V and 5 bases at J, leaving 9 bases unmatched. The V gene's germline CDR1 is DFQATT and CDR2 SNEGSKA (reference sequence). The DNA of the CDR3 is TGCAGTGCTCCCGGAGCGGGAGAGGGAGATACGCAGTATTTT. It codes for CSAPGAGEGDTQYF.

The chain recombines TRBV6-1 with TRBJ2-7; 14 bases map to TRBD2. Germline loops: CDR1 MNHNS, CDR2 SASEGT. The junction had 10 bases not matched to a gene; V was cut back by 5 bases and J by 4 bases. This CDR3 comprises 17 residues. CDR3 DNA sequence: TGTGCCAGCAGTCCAATGACTAGCGGGAGGGCCGTTTACGAGCAGTACTTC. Translated, it gives CASSPMTSGRAVYEQYF.